The rows below give T cell receptor beta chains drawn from one sample of a study of T cell responses to AZD1222 COVID-19 vaccine. Assay: immunoSEQ multiplex PCR; the TCRdb copy retains only in-frame clones and omits some. The sample yields more than 85,000 clones, about 90% seen once. The specimen comprised peripheral blood, sampled on day 0 of AZD1222 vaccination. Every receptor here comes from an adult in good health. The CDR3 runs from the conserved cysteine through the conserved F or W. The D gene is left open where the match is weak. Only some rows state a clone size, as once, few, many or a class for expanded clones.

D gene	V gene	J gene	clone size	CDR3 protein	CDR3 DNA
TRBD1	TRBV2	TRBJ1-5	-	CASSDLGTAHNQPQHF	TGTGCCAGCAGTGATCTGGGGACAGCCCACAATCAGCCCCAGCATTTT
TRBD1	TRBV12-3/TRBV12-4	TRBJ2-7	-	CASSRQGAREQYF	TGTGCCAGCAGTCGACAGGGGGCAAGGGAGCAGTACTTC
TRBD1	TRBV27	TRBJ1-2	-	CASSPTGEFGYTF	TGTGCCAGCAGTCCGACAGGGGAGTTCGGCTACACCTTC
-	TRBV10-3	TRBJ1-1	-	CAISRTGDTEAFF	TGTGCCATCAGCCGAACGGGAGACACTGAAGCTTTCTTT
-	TRBV6-5	TRBJ1-1	-	CASSYHGPLLKGAFF	TGTGCCAGCAGTTACCATGGACCCCTTTTGAAGGGAGCTTTCTTT
-	TRBV6-5	TRBJ2-1	-	CASSAEGGYEQFF	TGTGCCAGCTCGGCGGAAGGAGGCTATGAGCAGTTCTTC
-	TRBV7-3	TRBJ1-2	-	CASSLTTDYGYTF	TGTGCCAGCAGCTTAACCACCGACTATGGCTACACCTTC
TRBD1	TRBV5-4	TRBJ1-4	-	CASSRDRVEEKLFF	TGTGCCAGCAGCCGAGACAGGGTTGAAGAAAAACTGTTTTTT
-	TRBV4-1	TRBJ2-3	-	CASSQVTGLTDTQYF	TGCGCCAGCAGCCAAGTGACGGGACTCACAGATACGCAGTATTTT
-	TRBV5-1	TRBJ1-1	-	CASSLSENTEAFF	TGCGCCAGCAGCTTGTCAGAGAACACTGAAGCTTTCTTT
-	TRBV7-3	TRBJ2-1	-	CASSLGHALYNEQFF	TGTGCCAGCAGCCTGGGACACGCCCTCTACAATGAGCAGTTCTTC
-	TRBV13	TRBJ1-1	-	CASSLGPLNTEAFF	TGTGCCAGCAGCTTAGGACCCCTGAACACTGAAGCTTTCTTT
-	TRBV6-5	TRBJ2-2	-	CASSYSFDYTGELFF	TGTGCCAGCAGTTACTCGTTTGACTACACCGGGGAGCTGTTTTTT
-	TRBV6-6	TRBJ2-5	-	CASSYDRYQETQYF	TGTGCCAGCAGTTACGACAGGTACCAAGAGACCCAGTACTTC
-	TRBV19	TRBJ1-3	-	CASSIGGSGNTIYF	TGTGCCAGTAGTATTGGGGGATCTGGAAACACCATATATTTT
-	TRBV9	TRBJ1-2	-	CASSIYLTGNYGYTF	TGTGCCAGCAGCATCTACCTCACAGGGAACTATGGCTACACCTTC
-	TRBV27	TRBJ2-3	-	CASRDLTDTQYF	TGTGCCAGCAGGGATCTCACAGATACGCAGTATTTT
TRBD1	TRBV19	TRBJ2-7	-	CASSTPGTGGEDYEQYF	TGTGCCAGTAGTACCCCCGGGACAGGGGGCGAAGACTACGAGCAGTACTTC
TRBD1	TRBV28	TRBJ1-5	-	CASTQGQSTTKPQHF	TGTGCCAGCACCCAGGGACAGAGCACTACCAAGCCCCAGCATTTT
-	TRBV11-2	TRBJ1-5	-	CASSLGGVAQPQHF	TGTGCCAGCAGCTTAGGTGGGGTAGCTCAGCCCCAGCATTTT
TRBD1	TRBV2	TRBJ1-6	-	CARGTGNSPLHF	TGTGCCAGAGGGACAGGGAACTCACCCCTCCACTTT
-	TRBV28	TRBJ1-3	-	CASSPNLSSGNTIYF	TGTGCCAGCAGTCCCAACCTTAGCTCTGGAAACACCATATATTTT
TRBD1	TRBV19	TRBJ1-5	-	CASSPWTGGSQPQHF	TGTGCCAGTAGTCCATGGACAGGGGGCTCTCAGCCCCAGCATTTT
-	TRBV7-2	TRBJ2-2	once	CASSPLGTLTGELFF	TGTGCCAGCAGCCCCCTCGGGACGCTGACCGGGGAGCTGTTTTTT
TRBD1	TRBV30	TRBJ1-5	-	CAWSSQGGYSNQPQHF	TGTGCCTGGAGTTCCCAGGGGGGCTATAGCAATCAGCCCCAGCATTTT
-	TRBV12-3/TRBV12-4	TRBJ1-1	-	CASSLAERTEAFF	TGTGCCAGCAGTTTAGCCGAGAGGACTGAAGCTTTCTTT
-	TRBV6-5	TRBJ1-3	-	CASAWQLDSGNTIYF	TGTGCCAGCGCGTGGCAGTTAGACTCTGGAAACACCATATATTTT
-	TRBV9	TRBJ1-1	once	CASSVGVREVEAFF	TGTGCCAGCAGCGTAGGCGTCAGGGAGGTTGAAGCTTTCTTT
-	TRBV6-5	TRBJ2-1	-	CASSYEGELKQFF	TGTGCCAGCAGTTACGAGGGTGAGCTTAAGCAGTTCTTC
-	TRBV7-9	TRBJ1-2	-	CASSWETRSYGYTF	TGTGCCAGCAGCTGGGAAACGCGGAGCTATGGCTACACCTTC
-	TRBV30	TRBJ1-2	-	CAWRTGEGGYTF	TGTGCCTGGAGAACTGGGGAGGGTGGCTACACCTTC
-	TRBV9	TRBJ2-6	-	CASSPVGGAGANVLTF	TGTGCCAGCAGCCCCGTGGGGGGGGCCGGGGCCAACGTCCTGACTTTC
TRBD1	TRBV6-2/TRBV6-3	TRBJ2-7	few	CASSSRDRGVYGSEQYF	TGTGCCAGCAGTTCGCGTGACAGGGGGGTCTACGGGAGCGAGCAGTACTTC
-	TRBV15	TRBJ1-4	-	CATSRDGGEKLFF	TGTGCCACCAGCAGAGATGGAGGGGAAAAACTGTTTTTT
-	TRBV3-1/TRBV3-2	TRBJ1-5	-	CASSQGLNSNQPQHF	TGTGCCAGCAGCCAAGGACTAAATAGCAATCAGCCCCAGCATTTT
TRBD2	TRBV5-1	TRBJ2-1	once	CASSPLTSGGTNEQFF	TGCGCCAGCAGCCCTCTGACTAGCGGGGGAACCAATGAGCAGTTCTTC
TRBD2	TRBV5-4	TRBJ2-7	-	CASSGGGPTAEQYF	TGTGCCAGCAGCGGGGGGGGACCGACGGCAGAGCAGTACTTC
-	TRBV6-2/TRBV6-3	TRBJ1-3	-	CASSYFRTSSGNTIYF	TGTGCCAGCAGTTACTTTAGAACCAGCTCTGGAAACACCATATATTTT
-	TRBV21-1	TRBJ1-5	once	CASSAHAQGSNQPQHF	TGTGCCAGCAGCGCACACGCTCAGGGAAGCAATCAGCCCCAGCATTTT
-	TRBV15	TRBJ2-1	-	CATSRWTLRNGNEQFF	TGTGCCACCAGCAGGTGGACTCTTCGGAATGGGAATGAGCAGTTCTTC
-	TRBV10-3	TRBJ1-1	-	CAISERQMNTEAFF	TGTGCCATCAGTGAGAGACAGATGAACACTGAAGCTTTCTTT
-	TRBV19	TRBJ1-3	-	CASSASLAGNTIYF	TGTGCCAGTAGTGCCTCCTTAGCCGGAAACACCATATATTTT
-	TRBV5-6	TRBJ1-2	-	CATSEGYGYTF	TGTGCCACCAGTGAGGGGTATGGCTACACCTTC
-	TRBV9	TRBJ1-2	-	CASSVVGTNYGYTF	TGTGCCAGCAGCGTAGTTGGCACTAACTATGGCTACACCTTC
-	TRBV12-1	TRBJ1-1	few	CASSLYIGEAFF	TGTGCCAGCAGCCTTTACATTGGAGAAGCTTTCTTT
TRBD2	TRBV3-1/TRBV3-2	TRBJ2-7	-	CASRGETSGGSSYEQYF	TGTGCCAGCAGGGGTGAGACTAGCGGGGGAAGCTCCTACGAGCAGTACTTC